This T cell receptor beta chain was captured in a study of T-cell memory formation after mild COVID-19. TCRdb ran MiXCR on the 5' RACE reads and lists one entry per CDR3 protein. The table has about 430,000 distinct CDR3 sequences, approximately 24% seen once. The CDR3 is 13 amino acids. Germline V gives CDR1 SGHNT, CDR2 YYREEE (reference sequence). The germline V and J ends were trimmed by 4 bases and 7 bases, with 12 bases remaining between them. Sequenced: PBMCs or a T cell subset sorted from them (not recorded which). The V gene is TRBV5-4, the J gene TRBJ2-1; no definite D call. This receptor was identified in an adult woman who had mild COVID-19 (a few samples of this study predate the infection). Cell type and time point are not known. The CDR3 sequence: CASSPFPNNEQFF. CDR3 sequence (DNA): TGTGCCAGCAGCCCTTTTCCTAATAATGAGCAGTTCTTC.